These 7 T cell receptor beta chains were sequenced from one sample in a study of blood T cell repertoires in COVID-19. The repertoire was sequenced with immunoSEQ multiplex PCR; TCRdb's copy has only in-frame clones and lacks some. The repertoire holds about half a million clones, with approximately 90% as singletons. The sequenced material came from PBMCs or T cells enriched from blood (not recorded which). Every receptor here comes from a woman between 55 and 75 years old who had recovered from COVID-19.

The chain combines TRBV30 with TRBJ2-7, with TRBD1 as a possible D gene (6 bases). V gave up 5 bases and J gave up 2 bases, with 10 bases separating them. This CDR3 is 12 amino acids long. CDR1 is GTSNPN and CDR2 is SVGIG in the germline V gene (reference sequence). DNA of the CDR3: TGTGCCTGGGGAAACAGGGCCTACGAGCAGTACTTC. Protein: CAWGNRAYEQYF.

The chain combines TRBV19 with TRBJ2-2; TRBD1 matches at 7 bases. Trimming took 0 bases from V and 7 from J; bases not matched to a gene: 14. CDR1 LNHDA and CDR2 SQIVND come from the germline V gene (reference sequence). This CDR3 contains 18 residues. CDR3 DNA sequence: TGTGCCAGTAGTATAGAGCGGTTCAGGGGGAGTTGGAACGGGGAGCTGTTTTTT. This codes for CASSIERFRGSWNGELFF.

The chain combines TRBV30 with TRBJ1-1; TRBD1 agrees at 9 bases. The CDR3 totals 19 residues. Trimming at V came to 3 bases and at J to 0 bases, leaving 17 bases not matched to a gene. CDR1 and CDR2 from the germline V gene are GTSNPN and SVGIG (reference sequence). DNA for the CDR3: TGTGCCTGGAGCCAGAAACGTGCCGGGACAGGGAGGATGAACACTGAAGCTTTCTTT. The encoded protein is CAWSQKRAGTGRMNTEAFF. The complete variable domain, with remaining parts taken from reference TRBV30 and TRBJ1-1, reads SQTIHQWPATLVQPVGSPLSLECTVEGTSNPNLYWYRQAAGRGLQLLFYSVGIGQISSEVPQNLSASRPQDRQFILSSKKLLLSDSGFYLCAWSQKRAGTGRMNTEAFFGQGTRLTVV.

The chain's CDR3 is CASSLAKRGGGNEQFF. The CDR3 DNA sequence: TGCGCCAGCAGCTTGGCCAAGCGGGGGGGCGGGAATGAGCAGTTCTTC. The chain links TRBV5-1 to TRBJ2-1, with 10 bases matching TRBD2. Germline V CDR1 and CDR2: SGHRS, YFSETQ. The V segment lost 0 bases and the J segment 7 bases; nucleotides outside the gene matches: 7. The CDR3 is 16 residues long.

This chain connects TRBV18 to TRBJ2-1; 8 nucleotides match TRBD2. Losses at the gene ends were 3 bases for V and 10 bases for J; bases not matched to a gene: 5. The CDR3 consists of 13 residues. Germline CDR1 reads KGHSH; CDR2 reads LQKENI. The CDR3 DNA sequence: TGTGCCAGCTCACCGGGACTAGAGAGAGAGCAGTTCTTC. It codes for CASSPGLEREQFF. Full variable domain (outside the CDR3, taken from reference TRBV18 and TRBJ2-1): NAGVMQNPRHLVRRRGQEARLRCSPMKGHSHVYWYRQLPEEGLKFMVYLQKENIIDESGMPKERFSAEFPKEGPSILRIQQVVRGDSAAYFCASSPGLEREQFFGPGTRLTVL.

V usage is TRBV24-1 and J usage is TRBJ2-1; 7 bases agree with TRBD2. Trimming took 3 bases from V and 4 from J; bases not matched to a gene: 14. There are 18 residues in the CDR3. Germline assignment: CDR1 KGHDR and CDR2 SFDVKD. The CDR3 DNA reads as TGTGCCACCAGTGATCCCCAAAAGCCGGGGGGAACATACAATGAGCAGTTCTTC. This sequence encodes CATSDPQKPGGTYNEQFF.

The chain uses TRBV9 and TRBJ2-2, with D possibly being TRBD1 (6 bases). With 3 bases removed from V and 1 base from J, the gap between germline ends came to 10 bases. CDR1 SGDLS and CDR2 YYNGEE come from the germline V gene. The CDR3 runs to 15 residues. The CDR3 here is CASSEGTLNTGELFF. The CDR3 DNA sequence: TGTGCCAGCAGCGAGGGGACACTGAACACCGGGGAGCTGTTTTTT.